The T cell receptor beta chain under discussion was sequenced for a study of shared clonotypes between healthy human individuals. Study outcomes and limitations: Donor scarcity curtailed the genetic and exposure-history diversity represented herein.

With respect to this clone: Antigen specificity is unknown.

The CDR3 contains 11 residues. Germline V gene lookup returns CDR1 LNHDA and CDR2 SQIVND (reference sequence). Trimming shortened V by 8 bases and J by 5 bases, and 9 bases separated the two germline ends. Every unsorted PBMC PCR replicate was loaded with about 320 ng DNA, tens of thousands of T cell genomes. Unsorted PBMC DNA sequencing spanned ten immunoSEQ deep assay plates. The repertoire was sequenced with immunoSEQ multiplex PCR; TCRdb's copy has only in-frame clones and lacks some. The sample holds 450,000 to 500,000 clones, 76% seen once. The TCR comes from a woman aged 40-49 years in good health. Some clones in this sample may be carry-over from other donors' samples. Input material: PBMCs. This chain connects TRBV19 to TRBJ1-2; no clear D. The CDR3 bases are TGTGCCAGTTCGTCCGGGTATGGCTACACCTTC. Residues: CASSSGYGYTF. Drawing the rest from reference TRBV19 and TRBJ1-2, the complete variable domain is DGGITQSPKYLFRKEGQNVTLSCEQNLNHDAMYWYRQDPGQGLRLIYYSQIVNDFQKGDIAEGYSVSREKKESFPLTVTSAQKNPTAFYLCASSSGYGYTFGSGTRLTVV.